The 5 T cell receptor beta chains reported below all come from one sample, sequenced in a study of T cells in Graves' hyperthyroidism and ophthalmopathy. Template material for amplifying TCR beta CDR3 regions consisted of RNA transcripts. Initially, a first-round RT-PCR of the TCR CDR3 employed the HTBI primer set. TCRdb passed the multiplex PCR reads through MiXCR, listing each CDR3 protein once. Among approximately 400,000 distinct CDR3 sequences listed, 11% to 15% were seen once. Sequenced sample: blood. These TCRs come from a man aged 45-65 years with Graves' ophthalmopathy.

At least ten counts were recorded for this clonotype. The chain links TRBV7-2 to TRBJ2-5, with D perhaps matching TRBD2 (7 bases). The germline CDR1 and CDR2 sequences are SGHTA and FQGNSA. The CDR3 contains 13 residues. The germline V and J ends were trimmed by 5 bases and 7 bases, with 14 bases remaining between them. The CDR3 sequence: CASSEARGGTQYF. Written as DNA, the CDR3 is TGTGCCAGCAGCGAAGCTAGGGGGGGGACCCAGTACTTC.

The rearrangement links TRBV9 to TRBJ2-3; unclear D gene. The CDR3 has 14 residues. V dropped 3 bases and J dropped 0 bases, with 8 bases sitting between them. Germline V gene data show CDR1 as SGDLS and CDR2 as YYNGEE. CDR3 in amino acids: CASSAASSTDTQYF. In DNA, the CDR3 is TGTGCCAGCAGCGCAGCAAGTAGCACAGATACGCAGTATTTT.

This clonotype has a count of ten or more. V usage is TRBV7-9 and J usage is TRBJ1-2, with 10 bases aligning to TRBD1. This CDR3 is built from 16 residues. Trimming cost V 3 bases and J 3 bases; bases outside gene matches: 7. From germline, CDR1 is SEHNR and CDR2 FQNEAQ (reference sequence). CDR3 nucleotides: TGTGCCAGCAGCTTTTTCGGACAGGGGGGGGACTATGGCTACACCTTC. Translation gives CASSFFGQGGDYGYTF.

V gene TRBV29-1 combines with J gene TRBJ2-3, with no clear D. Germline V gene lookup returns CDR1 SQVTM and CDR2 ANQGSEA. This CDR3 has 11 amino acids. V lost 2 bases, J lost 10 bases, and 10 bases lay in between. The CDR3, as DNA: TGCAGCGTTGAATATTTTGGCGCGCAGTATTTT. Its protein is CSVEYFGAQYF.

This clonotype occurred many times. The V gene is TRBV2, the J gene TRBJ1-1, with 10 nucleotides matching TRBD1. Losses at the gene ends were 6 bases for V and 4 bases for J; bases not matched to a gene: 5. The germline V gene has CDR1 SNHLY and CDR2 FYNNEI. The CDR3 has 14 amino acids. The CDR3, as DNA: TGTGCCAGCAGGACAGGGGGCGCGGTCACTGAAGCTTTCTTT. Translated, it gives CASRTGGAVTEAFF.